Each of the 16 T cell receptor beta chains below was sequenced from the same sample in a study of CD8 T cells in ankylosing spondylitis. In TCRdb, the 5' RACE reads were re-called with MiXCR into one record per CDR3 protein. The sample consists of about 340,000 distinct CDR3 sequences, 14% to 15% of them appearing once. The sample consisted of blood, either unsorted or a sorted T cell fraction (not recorded which). These receptors all come from a male donor with ankylosing spondylitis or in good health (not recorded which).

The chain employs TRBV5-1 and TRBJ2-7; no definite D call. Trimming cost V 0 bases and J 0 bases, with 13 bases left between them. Germline values: CDR1 SGHRS, CDR2 YFSETQ. The CDR3 extends over 16 amino acids. CDR3 amino acids: CASSLGLSGPSYEQYF. The CDR3 region has the DNA TGCGCCAGCAGCTTGGGTCTGTCAGGACCCTCCTACGAGCAGTACTTC.

This clonotype was detected only a few times. The V call is TRBV5-1, the J call TRBJ2-1; 7 nucleotides match TRBD1. Germline loops: CDR1 SGHRS, CDR2 YFSETQ. The CDR3 runs 13 residues. After removal of 5 bases from V and 4 bases from J, the junction contained 3 bases not matched to a gene. The CDR3: CASSWDSYNEQFF. The DNA of the CDR3 is TGCGCCAGCAGTTGGGACAGTTACAATGAGCAGTTCTTC.

V is TRBV2 and J is TRBJ2-5, with D hard to call. Germline V gene sequence: CDR1 SNHLY, CDR2 FYNNEI. The CDR3 spans 12 residues. V lost 11 bases to trimming and J lost 1 base, with 11 bases between them. The CDR3 region has the DNA TGTGCCTGCAACAGCCTCCAAGAGACCCAGTACTTC. Translation gives CACNSLQETQYF.

The sample holds a few counts of this clonotype. V is TRBV7-6 and J is TRBJ2-7, with 9 bases identical to TRBD2. There are 16 residues in the CDR3. The germline CDR1 and CDR2 sequences are SGHVS and FNYEAQ. The V segment lost 5 bases and the J segment 1 base; nucleotides outside the gene matches: 9. The CDR3 coding sequence is TGTGCCAGCAGCCAAGGACCTAGCGGGAATTCCTACGAGCAGTACTTC. Translating gives CASSQGPSGNSYEQYF.

This clonotype was seen many times. The chain uses TRBV5-1 and TRBJ1-2; the D gene is possibly TRBD1 (6 bases). V lost 4 bases, J lost 6 bases, and 16 bases lay in between. The germline CDR1 and CDR2 sequences are SGHRS and YFSETQ. The CDR3 totals 14 residues. The CDR3 protein is CASSTQGGENGYTF. For the CDR3, the DNA is TGCGCCAGCAGCACACAGGGCGGAGAGAATGGCTACACCTTC.

This clonotype has a handful of counts. V gene TRBV12-3 or TRBV12-4 combines with J gene TRBJ1-5, with TRBD1 matching 8 bases. J was trimmed by 2 bases and V by 6 bases; bases with no gene match: 6. The CDR3 sequence is 15 residues long. CDR3 residues: CASRSADRGNQPQHF. The CDR3 DNA is TGTGCCAGCAGGAGTGCGGACAGGGGCAATCAGCCCCAGCATTTT.

V gene TRBV20-1 combines with J gene TRBJ1-6, with TRBD1 identical over 10 bases. The CDR3 is 14 amino acids. Germline V gene sequence: CDR1 DFQATT, CDR2 SNEGSKA (reference sequence). J gave up 10 bases and V 3 bases, and 6 bases lay outside the gene matches. The CDR3 DNA is TGCAGTGCTAGTCGACAGGGGGCTGGCTCACCCCTCCACTTT. Its translation: CSASRQGAGSPLHF.

In its sample, this clonotype was seen a few times. The rearrangement uses TRBV27 and TRBJ2-5, with D possibly matching TRBD2 (6 bases). Deletions cut 3 bases from V and 3 bases from J, with 14 bases between. Per germline, CDR1 MNHEY and CDR2 SMNVEV (reference sequence). This CDR3 has 15 residues. The CDR3 is CASSLGYGGEETQYF. In DNA form, the CDR3 reads TGTGCCAGCAGTTTGGGATACGGCGGGGAAGAGACCCAGTACTTC.

This clonotype was counted a few times. The rearrangement uses TRBV12-3 or TRBV12-4 and TRBJ2-2; D gene ambiguous. V was trimmed by 6 bases and J by 1 base, leaving 6 bases between them. The CDR3 has 13 residues. The CDR3 sequence is CASRRKNTGELFF. DNA for the CDR3: TGTGCCAGCAGGCGGAAGAACACCGGGGAGCTGTTTTTT.

This clonotype was counted ten times or more. This chain connects TRBV29-1 to TRBJ1-5; D unresolved. V shed 6 bases and J shed 5 bases, with 14 bases lying between them. Germline V gene lookup returns CDR1 SQVTM and CDR2 ANQGSEA. The CDR3 runs 13 residues. Here the CDR3 reads CSVMTHPDQPQHF. The CDR3 coding sequence is TGCAGCGTCATGACCCACCCGGATCAGCCCCAGCATTTT.

This clonotype was seen a few times. The chain links TRBV6-1 to TRBJ2-3; the match to TRBD2 covers 13 bases. Germline V gives CDR1 MNHNS, CDR2 SASEGT. This CDR3 is 16 amino acids long. V dropped 6 bases and J dropped 7; count of bases not matched to a gene: 10. This CDR3 reads CASSRRTSGGYYTQYF. CDR3 sequence (DNA): TGTGCCAGCAGCCGCCGGACTAGCGGGGGTTACTATACGCAGTATTTT.

The chain employs TRBV5-6 and TRBJ2-3; possible D gene TRBD2, 5 bases. The CDR3 is 15 residues long. Germline V gene sequence: CDR1 SGHDT, CDR2 YYEEEE. Trimming left V 2 bases short and J 1 base short, with 11 bases between. The CDR3 DNA reads TGTGCCAGCAGCTTAGGAGGTGCTCGCACAGATACGCAGTATTTT. Its protein is CASSLGGARTDTQYF.

This clonotype was found a few times. V is TRBV5-6 and J is TRBJ2-1; 9 bases match TRBD2. V lost 5 bases to trimming and J lost 3 bases; unmatched junction nucleotides: 6. CDR1 is SGHDT, CDR2 YYEEEE, per germline. The CDR3 is made up of 15 amino acids. In DNA, the CDR3 is TGTGCCAGCAGTTTTGTAGCGGGGGACTACAATGAGCAGTTCTTC. As protein: CASSFVAGDYNEQFF.

The sample holds many counts of this clonotype. The chain couples TRBV5-1 to TRBJ1-1; D unclear. Deletions cut 0 bases from V and 0 bases from J, with 9 bases between. Germline CDR1 reads SGHRS; CDR2 reads YFSETQ. The CDR3 covers 15 residues. The DNA for the CDR3 is TGCGCCAGCAGCTTGGATTCGGGCTTGAACACTGAAGCTTTCTTT. Its protein is CASSLDSGLNTEAFF.

This clonotype was found a few times. The rearrangement links TRBV10-1 to TRBJ2-7, with D hard to call. V was cut by 4 bases and J by 0 bases, with 13 bases left in between. Germline CDR1 WNHNN, CDR2 SYGVQD (reference sequence). This CDR3 spans 15 amino acids. As DNA, the CDR3 is TGCGCCAGCAGTGGGGTCGGCCGAAGCTCCTACGAGCAGTACTTC. It yields the protein CASSGVGRSSYEQYF.

The genes are TRBV7-9 and TRBJ1-4, with 7 bases lining up with TRBD1. Germline V gives CDR1 SEHNR, CDR2 FQNEAQ (reference sequence). J lost 8 bases, V lost 5 bases, and 11 bases had no gene match. The CDR3 consists of 15 residues. This CDR3 is CASSPGDRDDEKLFF. Written as DNA, the CDR3 is TGTGCCAGCAGCCCCGGTGACAGGGATGACGAAAAACTGTTTTTT.